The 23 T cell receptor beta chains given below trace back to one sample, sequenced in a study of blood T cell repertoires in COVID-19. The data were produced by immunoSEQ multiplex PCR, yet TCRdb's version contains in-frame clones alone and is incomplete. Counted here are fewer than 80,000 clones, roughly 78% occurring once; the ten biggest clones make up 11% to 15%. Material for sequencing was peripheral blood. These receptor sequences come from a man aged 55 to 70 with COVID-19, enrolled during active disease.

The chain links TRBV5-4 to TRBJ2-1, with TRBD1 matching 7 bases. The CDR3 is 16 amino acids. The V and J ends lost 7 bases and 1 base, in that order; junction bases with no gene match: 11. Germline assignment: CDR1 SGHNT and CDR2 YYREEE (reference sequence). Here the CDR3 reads CASQLGQDSSYNEQFF. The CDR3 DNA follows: TGTGCCAGCCAGCTTGGACAGGATAGTTCCTACAATGAGCAGTTCTTC.

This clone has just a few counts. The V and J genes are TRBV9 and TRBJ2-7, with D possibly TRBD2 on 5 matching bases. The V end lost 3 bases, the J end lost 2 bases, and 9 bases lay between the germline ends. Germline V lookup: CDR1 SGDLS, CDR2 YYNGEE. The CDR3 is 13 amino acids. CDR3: CASSAGNPYEQYF. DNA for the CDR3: TGTGCCAGCAGCGCGGGAAACCCCTACGAGCAGTACTTC.

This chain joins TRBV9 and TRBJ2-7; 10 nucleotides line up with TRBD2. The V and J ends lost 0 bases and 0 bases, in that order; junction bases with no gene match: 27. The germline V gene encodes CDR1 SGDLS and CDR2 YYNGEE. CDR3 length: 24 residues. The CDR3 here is CASSVAITSQGLGTSDQSSYEQYF. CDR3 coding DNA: TGTGCCAGCAGCGTAGCTATTACCTCCCAGGGTCTCGGGACTAGCGACCAGAGCTCCTACGAGCAGTACTTC.

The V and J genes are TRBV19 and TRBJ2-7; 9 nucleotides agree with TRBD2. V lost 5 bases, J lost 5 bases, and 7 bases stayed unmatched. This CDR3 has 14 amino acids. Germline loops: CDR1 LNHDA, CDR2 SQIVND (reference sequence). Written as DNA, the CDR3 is TGTGCCAGTAGTCCTCGACTAGCGGATAACGAGCAGTACTTC. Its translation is CASSPRLADNEQYF.

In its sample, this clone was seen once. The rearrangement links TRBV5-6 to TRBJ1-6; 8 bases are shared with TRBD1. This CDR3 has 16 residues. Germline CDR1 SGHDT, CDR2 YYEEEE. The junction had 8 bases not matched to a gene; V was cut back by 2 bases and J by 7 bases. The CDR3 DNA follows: TGTGCCAGCAGCTTTAAGGACAGGGCTCCCAATTCACCCCTCCACTTT. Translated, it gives CASSFKDRAPNSPLHF.

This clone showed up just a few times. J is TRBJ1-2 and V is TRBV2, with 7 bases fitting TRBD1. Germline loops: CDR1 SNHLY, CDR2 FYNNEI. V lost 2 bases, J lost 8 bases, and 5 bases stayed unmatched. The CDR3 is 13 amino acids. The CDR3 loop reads CASSERRGVGYTF. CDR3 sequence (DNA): TGTGCCAGCAGTGAACGCAGGGGGGTAGGCTACACCTTC.

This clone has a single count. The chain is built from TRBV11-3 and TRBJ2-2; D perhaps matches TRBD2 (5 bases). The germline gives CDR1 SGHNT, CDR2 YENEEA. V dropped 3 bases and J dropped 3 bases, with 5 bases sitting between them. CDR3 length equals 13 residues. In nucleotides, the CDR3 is TGTGCCAGCAGCTTCGGGGACACCGGGGAGCTGTTTTTT. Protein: CASSFGDTGELFF.

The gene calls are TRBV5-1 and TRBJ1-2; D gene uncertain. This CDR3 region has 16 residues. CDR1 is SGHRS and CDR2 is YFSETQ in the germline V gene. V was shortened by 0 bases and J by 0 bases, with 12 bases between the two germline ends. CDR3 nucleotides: TGCGCCAGCAGCTTGGGGCAGGCAGTCTCTAACTATGGCTACACCTTC. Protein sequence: CASSLGQAVSNYGYTF.

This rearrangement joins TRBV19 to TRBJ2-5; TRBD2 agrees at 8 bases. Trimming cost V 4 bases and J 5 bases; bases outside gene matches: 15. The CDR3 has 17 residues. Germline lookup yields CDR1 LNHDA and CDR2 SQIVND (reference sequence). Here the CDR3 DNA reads TGTGCCAGTAGTAGGAGATTGGCGGGGGGCCAGGGTGAGACCCAGTACTTC. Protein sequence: CASSRRLAGGQGETQYF.

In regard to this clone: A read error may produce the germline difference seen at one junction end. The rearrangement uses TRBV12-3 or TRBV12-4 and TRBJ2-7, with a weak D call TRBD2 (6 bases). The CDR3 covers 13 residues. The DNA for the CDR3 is TGTGCCAGCAGGCGGGACCCCTCCTACGGGCAGTACTTC. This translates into CASRRDPSYGQYF.

This chain's CDR3 is CASSGTGGPETQYF. The CDR3 DNA sequence: TGCGCCAGCAGCGGGACAGGGGGCCCAGAGACCCAGTACTTC. This chain joins TRBV5-1 and TRBJ2-5; 12 bases match TRBD1. CDR1 is SGHRS, CDR2 YFSETQ, per germline. V lost 4 bases, J lost 4 bases, and 2 bases stayed unmatched. The CDR3 is made up of 14 amino acids.

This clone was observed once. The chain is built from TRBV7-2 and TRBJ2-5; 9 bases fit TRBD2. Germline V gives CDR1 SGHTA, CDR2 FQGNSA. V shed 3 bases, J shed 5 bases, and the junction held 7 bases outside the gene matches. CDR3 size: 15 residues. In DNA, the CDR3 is TGTGCCAGCAGCTTGGGCGGGGGGGCCTCGGAGACCCAGTACTTC. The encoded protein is CASSLGGGASETQYF.

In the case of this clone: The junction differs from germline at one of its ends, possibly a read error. CDR3 amino acids: CANSLNGGVQSTDTQYF. The CDR3 coding sequence is TGCGCCAACAGCTTGAACGGCGGGGTCCAGAGCACAGATACGCAGTATTTT. The V call is TRBV5-1, the J call TRBJ2-3; D is possibly TRBD2 (6 bases). The length of the CDR3 is 17 residues. Germline V gene sequence: CDR1 SGHRS, CDR2 YFSETQ.

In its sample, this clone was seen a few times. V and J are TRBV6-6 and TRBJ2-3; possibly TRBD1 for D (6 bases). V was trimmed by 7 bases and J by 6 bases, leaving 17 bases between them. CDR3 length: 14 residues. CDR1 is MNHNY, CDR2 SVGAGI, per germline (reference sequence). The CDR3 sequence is CASTQSGVEDTQYF. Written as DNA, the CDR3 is TGTGCCAGCACTCAGTCAGGGGTGGAGGATACGCAGTATTTT.

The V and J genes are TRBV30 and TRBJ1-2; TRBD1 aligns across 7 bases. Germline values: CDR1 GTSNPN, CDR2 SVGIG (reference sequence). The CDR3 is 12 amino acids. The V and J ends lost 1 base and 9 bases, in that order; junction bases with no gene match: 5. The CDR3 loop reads CAWSGDSLSYTF. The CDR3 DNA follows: TGTGCCTGGAGTGGGGACAGTCTCAGCTACACCTTC.

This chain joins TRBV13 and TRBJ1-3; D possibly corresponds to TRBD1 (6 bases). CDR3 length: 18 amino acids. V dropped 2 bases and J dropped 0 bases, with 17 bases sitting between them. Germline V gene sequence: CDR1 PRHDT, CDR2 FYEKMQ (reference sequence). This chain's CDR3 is CASSLRYRVLTSGNTIYF. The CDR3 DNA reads TGTGCCAGCAGCTTACGTTACAGGGTTCTCACCTCTGGAAACACCATATATTTT.

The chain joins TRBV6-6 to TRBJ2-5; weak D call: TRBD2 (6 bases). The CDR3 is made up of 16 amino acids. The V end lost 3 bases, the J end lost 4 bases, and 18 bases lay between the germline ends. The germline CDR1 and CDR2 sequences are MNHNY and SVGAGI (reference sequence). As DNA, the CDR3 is TGTGCCAGCAGTTATGCCGGGACTCCACCGGGAGAGACCCAGTACTTC. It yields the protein CASSYAGTPPGETQYF.

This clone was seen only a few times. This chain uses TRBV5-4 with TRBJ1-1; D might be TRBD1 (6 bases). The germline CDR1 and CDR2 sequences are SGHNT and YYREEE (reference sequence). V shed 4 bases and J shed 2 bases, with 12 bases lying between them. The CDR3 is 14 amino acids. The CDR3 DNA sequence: TGTGCCAGCAGCGTCCCCAGGGGAAACACTGAAGCTTTCTTT. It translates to CASSVPRGNTEAFF.

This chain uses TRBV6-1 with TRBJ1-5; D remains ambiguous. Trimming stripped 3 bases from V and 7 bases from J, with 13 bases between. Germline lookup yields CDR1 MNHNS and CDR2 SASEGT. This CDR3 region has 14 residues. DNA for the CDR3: TGTGCCAGCAGTGATATTACCGTACGGCAGCCCCAGCATTTT. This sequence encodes CASSDITVRQPQHF.

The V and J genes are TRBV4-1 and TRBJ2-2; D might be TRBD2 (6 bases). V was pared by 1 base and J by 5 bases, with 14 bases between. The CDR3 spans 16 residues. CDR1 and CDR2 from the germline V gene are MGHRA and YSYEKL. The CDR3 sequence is CASSQGRGRVTGELFF. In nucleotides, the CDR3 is TGCGCCAGCAGCCAAGGGCGGGGCAGGGTGACCGGGGAGCTGTTTTTT.

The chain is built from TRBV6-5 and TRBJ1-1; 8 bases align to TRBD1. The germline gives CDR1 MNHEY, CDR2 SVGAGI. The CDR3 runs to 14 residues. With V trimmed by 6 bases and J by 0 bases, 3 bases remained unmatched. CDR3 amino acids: CASSMDRVNTEAFF. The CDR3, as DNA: TGTGCCAGCAGCATGGACAGGGTGAACACTGAAGCTTTCTTT.

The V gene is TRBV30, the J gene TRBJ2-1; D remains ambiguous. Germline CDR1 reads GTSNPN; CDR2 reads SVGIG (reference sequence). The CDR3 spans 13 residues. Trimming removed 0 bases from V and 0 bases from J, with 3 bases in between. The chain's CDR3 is CAWSVLSYNEQFF. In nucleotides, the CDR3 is TGTGCCTGGAGTGTACTCTCCTACAATGAGCAGTTCTTC.

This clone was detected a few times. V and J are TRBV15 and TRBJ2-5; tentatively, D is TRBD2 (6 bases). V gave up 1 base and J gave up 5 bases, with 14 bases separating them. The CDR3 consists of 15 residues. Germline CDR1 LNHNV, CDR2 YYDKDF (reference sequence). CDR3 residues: CATSRVGPGRETQYF. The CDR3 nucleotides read TGTGCCACCAGCAGAGTCGGTCCGGGGAGGGAGACCCAGTACTTC.